Listed here are 8 T cell receptor beta chains from one sample, sequenced in a study of T cells after yellow fever vaccination. One entry per CDR3 protein results from TCRdb running MiXCR on the 5' RACE reads. This repertoire shows hundreds of thousands of distinct CDR3 sequences, approximately 19% found once; its top ten account for roughly a sixth. The sample was PBMCs, taken before the yellow fever booster vaccination. The receptors originated from a man between 18 and 29 years old who received the YFV17D yellow fever vaccine.

The chain carries TRBV5-1 and TRBJ2-7; D gene uncertain. Germline V gene data show CDR1 as SGHRS and CDR2 as YFSETQ. The CDR3 covers 14 residues. The V and J ends lost 0 bases and 4 bases respectively, with 11 bases between them. The DNA for the CDR3 is TGCGCCAGCAGCTTGGGCCTAGGAGAGTACGAGCAGTACTTC. Protein product: CASSLGLGEYEQYF.

The rearrangement uses TRBV19 and TRBJ1-1, with TRBD1 identical over 8 bases. Trimming removed 5 bases from V and 3 bases from J; junction bases left unmatched: 11. There are 16 residues in the CDR3. The germline gives CDR1 LNHDA, CDR2 SQIVND (reference sequence). The CDR3 reads CASSVVQGAWHTEAFF. The DNA of the CDR3 is TGTGCCAGTAGTGTAGTCCAGGGGGCTTGGCACACTGAAGCTTTCTTT.

This clonotype came up a few times. The chain has TRBV6-5 and TRBJ1-6; TRBD1 is a possible D gene (6 bases). The CDR3 is 14 amino acids. Germline-derived CDR1 and CDR2 are MNHEY and SVGAGI. V was shortened by 1 base and J by 7 bases, with 8 bases between the two germline ends. The CDR3 DNA is TGTGCCAGCAGTTACTTCACAGGGAATTCACCCCTCCACTTT. It is translated as CASSYFTGNSPLHF.

This clonotype was detected only a few times. The chain links TRBV5-1 to TRBJ1-1; the match to TRBD1 covers 9 bases. This CDR3 region has 14 residues. The trim removed 4 bases at V and 6 bases at J, leaving 7 bases unmatched. CDR1 is SGHRS, CDR2 YFSETQ, per germline. This chain's CDR3 is CASSPGQGSSEAFF. CDR3 DNA: TGCGCCAGCAGCCCAGGACAGGGGTCTTCTGAAGCTTTCTTT.

V is TRBV7-2 and J is TRBJ2-3; D tentatively fits TRBD1 or TRBD2 (5 bases each). Trimming cost V 5 bases and J 0 bases, with 12 bases left between them. Germline lookup yields CDR1 SGHTA and CDR2 FQGNSA. The length of the CDR3 is 15 residues. The CDR3: CASSRSRDSTDTQYF. In DNA form, the CDR3 reads TGTGCCAGCAGCCGTTCCCGGGACAGCACAGATACGCAGTATTTT.

The chain combines TRBV27 with TRBJ2-6; possible D gene TRBD2, 5 bases. V was clipped by 4 bases and J by 2 bases, with 12 bases between them. In germline, CDR1 is MNHEY, CDR2 SMNVEV (reference sequence). The CDR3 runs 16 residues. CDR3 region: CASSSDSNPGANVLTF. CDR3 nucleotide sequence: TGTGCCAGCAGTTCGGACTCCAACCCTGGGGCCAACGTCCTGACTTTC.

The chain combines TRBV19 with TRBJ2-3; 8 positions match TRBD2. J lost 6 bases, V lost 8 bases, and 4 bases had no gene match. CDR1 is LNHDA and CDR2 is SQIVND in the germline V gene (reference sequence). CDR3 length: 12 residues. The CDR3 spells CASDGGADTQYF. CDR3 DNA: TGTGCCAGTGACGGGGGGGCGGATACGCAGTATTTT.

Comment on this clonotype: The junction does not match germline at one end; this may be a read error. The CDR3 DNA sequence: TGCGCCAGCAGCTATGCGGGACAGATGGCAGATAAGCAGTATTTT. It encodes CASSYAGQMADKQYF. The rearrangement uses TRBV4-3 and TRBJ2-3; D is perhaps TRBD1 (7 bases). CDR3 length equals 15 residues. Germline lookup yields CDR1 LGHNA and CDR2 YSLEER.